Each of the 20 T cell receptor beta chains below was sequenced from the same sample in a study of shared clonotypes between healthy human individuals. CD45RO-negative CD8 cells positively selected for CCR7 made up the naive population, which excluded terminally differentiated effector memory CD45RA+ cells. Measured with immunoSEQ multiplex PCR; TCRdb has only the in-frame clones, and not every one. The sample includes about 2.1 million clones, under 95% seen only once; the top ten take 1.5% to 2%. Sequenced: naive CD8+ T cells from PBMCs. The receptors shown here come from a man aged 18 to 30 in good health. Some clones in this sample may be carry-over from other donors' samples.

This chain connects TRBV16 to TRBJ2-7; TRBD2 agrees at 11 bases. Trimming at V came to 0 bases and at J to 5 bases, leaving 3 bases not matched to a gene. CDR1 KGHSY and CDR2 FQNENV come from the germline V gene. The CDR3 contains 15 residues. The CDR3 spells CASSQSLAGGNEQYF. Written as DNA, the CDR3 is TGTGCCAGCAGCCAATCCCTAGCGGGAGGTAACGAGCAGTACTTC. Variable domain in full (rest from reference TRBV16 and TRBJ2-7): GEEVAQTPKHLVRGEGQKAKLYCAPIKGHSYVFWYQQVLKNEFKFLISFQNENVFDETGMPKERFSAKCLPNSPCSLEIQATKLEDSAVYFCASSQSLAGGNEQYFGPGTRLTVT.

This clone was found a few times. The chain uses TRBV4-1 and TRBJ1-5; D gene unclear. V was clipped by 1 base and J by 7 bases, with 8 bases between them. Germline V gives CDR1 MGHRA, CDR2 YSYEKL. This CDR3 contains 13 residues. The CDR3 DNA follows: TGCGCCAGCAGCCAAGCTCCGGACCAGCCCCAGCATTTT. It is translated as CASSQAPDQPQHF.

V usage is TRBV5-6 and J usage is TRBJ2-7; D is tentatively TRBD1 or TRBD2 (5 bases each). CDR1 SGHDT and CDR2 YYEEEE come from the germline V gene. The CDR3 length is 16 residues. Trimming took off 0 bases at V and 0 bases at J, with 13 bases between the two ends. The chain's CDR3 is CASSLAIGASSYEQYF. Written as DNA, the CDR3 is TGTGCCAGCAGCTTGGCCATCGGGGCAAGCTCCTACGAGCAGTACTTC.

The chain carries TRBV28 and TRBJ2-5; no reliable D call. Germline CDR1 and CDR2: MDHEN and SYDVKM. V lost 5 bases, J lost 4 bases, and 17 bases lay in between. This CDR3 comprises 15 residues. Here the CDR3 reads CASSQALKGRETQYF. The DNA of the CDR3 is TGTGCCAGCAGTCAGGCACTGAAGGGAAGAGAGACCCAGTACTTC.

The chain joins TRBV7-9 to TRBJ2-7; the D gene is possibly TRBD2 (5 bases). Germline lookup yields CDR1 SEHNR and CDR2 FQNEAQ (reference sequence). V lost 6 bases to trimming and J lost 5 bases, with 14 bases between them. The CDR3 contains 13 residues. This chain's CDR3 is CASSQRESHEQYF. CDR3 sequence (DNA): TGTGCCAGCAGTCAACGGGAATCTCACGAGCAGTACTTC.

The chain uses TRBV9 and TRBJ2-5; D is perhaps TRBD2 (6 bases). The CDR3 length is 15 residues. The V gene lost 0 bases and the J gene lost 5 bases, with 14 bases spanning the gap. Looked up from germline, CDR1 is SGDLS and CDR2 is YYNGEE. The CDR3 sequence: CASSVAFVGGETQYF. The DNA for the CDR3 is TGTGCCAGCAGCGTAGCTTTTGTCGGAGGGGAGACCCAGTACTTC. The full variable domain, rest sourced from reference TRBV9 and TRBJ2-5, is DSGVTQTPKHLITATGQRVTLRCSPRSGDLSVYWYQQSLDQGLQFLIQYYNGEERAKGNILERFSAQQFPDLHSELNLSSLELGDSALYFCASSVAFVGGETQYFGPGTRLLVL.

The chain recombines TRBV30 with TRBJ2-1; D is unresolved. The germline gives CDR1 GTSNPN, CDR2 SVGIG (reference sequence). Trimming removed 0 bases at V and 4 bases at J, with 7 bases between. This CDR3 is built from 13 residues. CDR3 amino acids: CAWSVPGYNEQFF. As DNA, the CDR3 is TGTGCCTGGAGTGTACCGGGTTACAATGAGCAGTTCTTC.

This chain links TRBV7-3 with TRBJ2-1; D gene unclear. V gave up 2 bases and J gave up 2 bases, with 10 bases separating them. The germline V gene encodes CDR1 SGHTA and CDR2 FQGTGA. This CDR3 has 15 residues. The CDR3 protein is CASSLSSSPYNEQFF. The CDR3, as DNA: TGTGCCAGCAGCTTATCATCCTCCCCCTACAATGAGCAGTTCTTC.

The V call is TRBV27, the J call TRBJ1-4; 8 bases agree with TRBD1. J lost 7 bases, V lost 5 bases, and 9 bases had no gene match. Germline CDR1 and CDR2: MNHEY and SMNVEV (reference sequence). The CDR3 has 15 amino acids. The CDR3 nucleotides read TGTGCCAGCAGTGCCTGGACAGGGCAATCTGAAAAACTGTTTTTT. Amino acid sequence: CASSAWTGQSEKLFF.

This clone appeared once. The chain links TRBV4-2 to TRBJ1-1; D is unclear. The CDR3 sequence is 15 residues long. V dropped 0 bases and J dropped 0 bases, with 8 bases sitting between them. Germline CDR1 LGHNA, CDR2 YNFKEQ. CDR3 sequence reads: CASSQESTLNTEAFF. CDR3 DNA: TGTGCCAGCAGCCAAGAATCTACCTTGAACACTGAAGCTTTCTTT.

This chain links TRBV15 with TRBJ2-3, with 12 positions matching TRBD1. CDR3 length: 18 residues. CDR1 is LNHNV, CDR2 YYDKDF, per germline (reference sequence). J gave up 8 bases and V 1 base, and 13 bases lay outside the gene matches. In nucleotides, the CDR3 is TGTGCCACCAGCAGAGTCCCTGGGGGACAGGGGGCGATGGTTACGCAGTATTTT. It translates to CATSRVPGGQGAMVTQYF.

The chain joins TRBV7-9 to TRBJ2-2; D gene unclear. In germline, CDR1 is SEHNR, CDR2 FQNEAQ (reference sequence). The CDR3 is made up of 16 amino acids. Trimming took 7 bases from V and 0 from J, leaving 15 bases between them. The CDR3 sequence: CASKTTGPANTGELFF. CDR3 in DNA: TGTGCCAGCAAAACCACCGGGCCCGCGAACACCGGGGAGCTGTTTTTT. The variable domain in full, completed from reference TRBV7-9 and TRBJ2-2, reads DTGVSQNPRHKITKRGQNVTFRCDPISEHNRLYWYRQTLGQGPEFLTYFQNEAQLEKSRLLSDRFSAERPKGSFSTLEIQRTEQGDSAMYLCASKTTGPANTGELFFGEGSRLTVL.

This chain connects TRBV18 to TRBJ2-2, with D maybe TRBD2 (6 bases). CDR3 length equals 16 residues. Germline lookup yields CDR1 KGHSH and CDR2 LQKENI. The ends were cut back, 2 bases at V and 6 bases at J, with 16 bases in the middle. CDR3 sequence reads: CASSPLVSRGPGELFF. The CDR3 DNA follows: TGTGCCAGCTCACCATTGGTTTCGCGGGGTCCCGGGGAGCTGTTTTTT.

A single count supports this clone. The chain has TRBV7-6 and TRBJ2-6; 11 nucleotides align to TRBD1. From germline, CDR1 is SGHVS and CDR2 FNYEAQ. The CDR3 is 19 residues long. V lost 5 bases, J lost 4 bases, and 13 bases stayed unmatched. In DNA form, the CDR3 reads TGTGCCAGCAGCCCCGACCCCGGGACAGGGGGTTGGGGGGCCAACGTCCTGACTTTC. This translates into CASSPDPGTGGWGANVLTF.

This rearrangement joins TRBV28 to TRBJ2-2; D assignment may be TRBD1 or TRBD2 (5 bases each). Per the germline V gene, CDR1 is MDHEN and CDR2 is SYDVKM. This CDR3 spans 16 amino acids. The V end was cut by 2 bases, the J end by 1 base, with 11 bases between. In DNA, the CDR3 is TGTGCCAGCAGTTTACAGCAGGGAGTGAACACCGGGGAGCTGTTTTTT. As protein: CASSLQQGVNTGELFF.

About this clone: At the DNA level, this CDR3 is encoded by other sequences in the same sample as well. The V and J genes are TRBV29-1 and TRBJ2-7; D is unresolved. Germline V gene lookup returns CDR1 SQVTM and CDR2 ANQGSEA. V lost 1 base to trimming and J lost 3 bases, with 4 bases between them. The CDR3 sequence is 11 residues long. CDR3 nucleotides: TGCAGCGTTGAAGTGGGCTACGAGCAGTACTTC. This translates into CSVEVGYEQYF.

The chain combines TRBV5-1 with TRBJ2-7, with D possibly being TRBD1 or TRBD2 (5 bases each). The V gene's germline CDR1 is SGHRS and CDR2 YFSETQ. The V gene lost 0 bases and the J gene lost 5 bases, with 21 bases spanning the gap. The CDR3 spans 17 residues. CDR3 amino acids: CASSLARVDGAPHEQYF. The CDR3, as DNA: TGCGCCAGCAGCTTGGCGCGTGTAGACGGGGCCCCCCACGAGCAGTACTTC.

J is TRBJ2-1 and V is TRBV5-1; D unclear. V was pared by 0 bases and J by 11 bases, with 6 bases between. Per the germline V gene, CDR1 is SGHRS and CDR2 is YFSETQ. This CDR3 comprises 11 residues. This chain's CDR3 is CASSLGRQQFF. CDR3 sequence (DNA): TGCGCCAGCAGCTTGGGACGGCAGCAGTTCTTC.

This chain joins TRBV28 and TRBJ2-1; D perhaps matches TRBD1 (6 bases). Germline lookup yields CDR1 MDHEN and CDR2 SYDVKM. The CDR3 contains 15 residues. Between the trimmed V and J ends, which lost 6 bases and 0 bases, there was a span of 12 bases. CDR3 amino acids: CASSTGTYSYNEQFF. The CDR3 DNA is TGTGCCAGCAGCACCGGGACATACTCCTACAATGAGCAGTTCTTC.

This clone was recorded only once. The chain uses TRBV7-3 and TRBJ2-3; D not certain. The V end was cut by 0 bases, the J end by 1 base, with 8 bases between. The germline V gene has CDR1 SGHTA and CDR2 FQGTGA. The CDR3 contains 15 residues. CDR3 in amino acids: CASSLTGPRTDTQYF. The CDR3 DNA reads TGTGCCAGCAGCTTAACCGGGCCTCGCACAGATACGCAGTATTTT.